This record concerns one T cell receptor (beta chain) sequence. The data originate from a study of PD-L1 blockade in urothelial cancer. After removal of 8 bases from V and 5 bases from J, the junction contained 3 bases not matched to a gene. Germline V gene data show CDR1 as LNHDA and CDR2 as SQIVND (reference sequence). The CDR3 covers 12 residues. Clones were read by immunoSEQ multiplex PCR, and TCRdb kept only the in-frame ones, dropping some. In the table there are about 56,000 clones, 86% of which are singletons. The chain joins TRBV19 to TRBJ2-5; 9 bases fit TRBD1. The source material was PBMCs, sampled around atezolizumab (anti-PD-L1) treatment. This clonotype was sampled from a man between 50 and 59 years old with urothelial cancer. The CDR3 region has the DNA TGTGCCAGTTCGGACAGGGGTGAGACCCAGTACTTC. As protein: CASSDRGETQYF.